A selection of T cell receptor beta chains follows, all from one sample in a study of beta chain features in type 1 diabetes. This table comes from immunoSEQ multiplex PCR, and its TCRdb copy is limited to in-frame clones, with some not included. In the table there are 900,000 or so clones, about a sixth of which are singletons. Sequencing input: naive CD4+ T cells from blood. The receptors shown here come from a woman between 18 and 29 years old in good health. Each CDR3 is given with its conserved first and last residue. D genes are given only for firm matches. Part of the rows lack a size; the others show once, few, many or a class for expanded clones.

TRBJ2-3 | few | TRBD2 | TRBV5-1 | CASSAGTSGATDTQYF | TGCGCCAGCAGCGCGGGGACTAGCGGGGCCACAGATACGCAGTATTTT
TRBJ2-2 | - | - | TRBV12-5 | CARGPKYGLF | TGTGCTAGGGGCCCCAAGTACGGCCTTTTT
TRBJ1-1 | few | - | TRBV28 | CASSSGETEAFF | TGTGCCAGCAGTTCAGGGGAAACTGAAGCTTTCTTT
TRBJ1-5 | few | - | TRBV29-1 | CSVEEGARQPQHF | TGCAGCGTTGAAGAGGGGGCACGGCAGCCCCAGCATTTT
TRBJ1-4 | - | - | TRBV19 | CASSRARSEKLFF | TGTGCCAGTAGTAGAGCCCGGTCAGAAAAACTGTTTTTT
TRBJ2-6 | - | - | TRBV5-4 | CASSRKNSGANVLTF | TGTGCCAGCAGCCGAAAGAACTCTGGGGCCAACGTCCTGACTTTC
TRBJ2-1 | - | - | TRBV4-1 | CASSQDNRNNEQFF | TGCGCCAGCAGCCAAGATAACCGCAACAATGAGCAGTTCTTC
TRBJ2-1 | - | - | TRBV7-9 | CASSLESGLPNEQFF | TGTGCCAGCAGCTTAGAATCGGGACTTCCCAATGAGCAGTTCTTC
TRBJ1-2 | - | - | TRBV7-9 | CASSLAWGDYGYTF | TGTGCCAGCAGCTTAGCTTGGGGGGACTATGGCTACACCTTC
TRBJ1-2 | few | - | TRBV7-2 | CASSADRPYGYTF | TGTGCCAGCAGCGCTGACAGACCTTATGGCTACACCTTC
TRBJ2-5 | - | - | TRBV5-4 | CASSQNRHQETQYF | TGCGCCAGCAGCCAAAACAGACATCAAGAGACCCAGTACTTC